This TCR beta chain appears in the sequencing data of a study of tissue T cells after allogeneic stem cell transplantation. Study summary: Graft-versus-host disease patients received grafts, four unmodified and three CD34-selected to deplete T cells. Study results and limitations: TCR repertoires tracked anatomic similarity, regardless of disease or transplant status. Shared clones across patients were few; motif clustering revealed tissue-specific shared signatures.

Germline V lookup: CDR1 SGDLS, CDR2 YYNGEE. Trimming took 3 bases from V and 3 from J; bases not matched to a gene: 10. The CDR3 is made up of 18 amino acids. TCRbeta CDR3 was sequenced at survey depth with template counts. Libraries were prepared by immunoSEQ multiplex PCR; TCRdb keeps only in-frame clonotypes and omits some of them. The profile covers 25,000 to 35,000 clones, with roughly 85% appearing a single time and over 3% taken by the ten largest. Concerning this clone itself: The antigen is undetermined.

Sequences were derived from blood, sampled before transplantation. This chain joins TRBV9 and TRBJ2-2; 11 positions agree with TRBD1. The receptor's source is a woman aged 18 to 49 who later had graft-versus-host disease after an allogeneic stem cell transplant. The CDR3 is CASSGQGDRGFDTGELFF. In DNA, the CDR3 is TGTGCCAGCAGCGGCCAGGGGGACAGGGGGTTTGACACCGGGGAGCTGTTTTTT.